What follows are 25 T cell receptor beta chains derived from one specimen sequenced in a study of cytomegalovirus exposure and HLA in healthy donors. The PCR employed 60 Vbeta primers together with 13 Jbeta primers. The repertoire was sequenced with immunoSEQ multiplex PCR; TCRdb's copy has only in-frame clones and lacks some. This repertoire includes roughly 51,000 clones. Sequencing was done on a sample of PBMCs. These TCRs come from a woman between 40 and 55 years old in good health and CMV-seronegative.

The chain is built from TRBV10-3 and TRBJ1-5; 7 bases are a match to TRBD1. This CDR3 has 14 amino acids. V lost 6 bases to trimming and J lost 7 bases; unmatched junction nucleotides: 9. Germline V gene lookup returns CDR1 ENHRY and CDR2 SYGVKD. CDR3 DNA sequence: TGTGCCATCAGAGAGACAGGGTCGGGGCAGCCCCAGCATTTT. It specifies CAIRETGSGQPQHF.

The chain uses TRBV14 and TRBJ1-1, with D possibly matching TRBD1 (5 bases). V was cut by 2 bases and J by 7 bases, with 8 bases left in between. The CDR3 is made up of 12 amino acids. Germline V gene data show CDR1 as SGHDN and CDR2 as FVKESK. The chain's CDR3 is CASSQTGYEAFF. CDR3 sequence (DNA): TGTGCCAGCAGCCAAACAGGATATGAAGCTTTCTTT.

This chain links TRBV6-1 with TRBJ1-2; 7 bases fit TRBD1. The germline CDR1 and CDR2 sequences are MNHNS and SASEGT. This CDR3 contains 13 residues. With V trimmed by 3 bases and J by 6 bases, 4 bases remained unmatched. The CDR3 nucleotides are TGTGCCAGCAGTGACTTTCAGGGGGATGGCTACACCTTC. This encodes CASSDFQGDGYTF.

The rearrangement uses TRBV5-6 and TRBJ2-1; 7 bases agree with TRBD2. The V gene end was trimmed by 1 base and the J gene end by 8 bases; junction bases not matched to a gene: 6. From germline, CDR1 is SGHDT and CDR2 YYEEEE. The CDR3 is 14 residues long. The CDR3 region is CASSLQGLIDEQFF. Here the CDR3 DNA reads TGTGCCAGCAGCTTGCAGGGACTAATCGATGAGCAGTTCTTC.

V and J are TRBV7-8 and TRBJ2-2; maybe TRBD1 (6 bases). The CDR3 contains 15 residues. Trimming pared 5 bases from V and 5 bases from J, leaving 15 bases between. Germline assignment: CDR1 SGHVS and CDR2 FQNEAQ. The DNA of the CDR3 is TGTGCCAGCAGCGTGCAGGGGCCCGTAACCGGGGAGCTGTTTTTT. Its protein product is CASSVQGPVTGELFF.

The V call is TRBV27, the J call TRBJ2-7; TRBD1 might be the D (6 bases). CDR3 length: 16 residues. V was shortened by 6 bases and J by 5 bases, with 23 bases between the two germline ends. CDR1 and CDR2 (germline): MNHEY, SMNVEV (reference sequence). CDR3 coding DNA: TGTGCCAGCAGGCAATCCACAGGGATCAGGGGCCACGAGCAGTACTTC. Amino acid sequence: CASRQSTGIRGHEQYF.

This chain connects TRBV5-4 to TRBJ2-1; TRBD2 matches at 10 bases. The CDR3 is 13 residues long. Germline V lookup: CDR1 SGHNT, CDR2 YYREEE (reference sequence). The V gene end was trimmed by 5 bases and the J gene end by 7 bases; junction bases not matched to a gene: 3. CDR3 nucleotide sequence: TGTGCCAGCAGACTAGCGGGGAATAATGAGCAGTTCTTC. Translation: CASRLAGNNEQFF.

The chain is built from TRBV2 and TRBJ2-5, with D possibly TRBD1 on 6 matching bases. CDR3 size: 14 residues. Per germline, CDR1 SNHLY and CDR2 FYNNEI. The V and J ends lost 6 bases and 5 bases respectively, with 16 bases between them. The CDR3 loop reads CASRRRGGLETQYF. DNA for the CDR3: TGTGCCAGCAGACGACGTGGGGGCCTTGAGACCCAGTACTTC.

The chain couples TRBV28 to TRBJ1-4; D perhaps matches TRBD1 (6 bases). V lost 6 bases and J lost 8, with 10 bases in between. The CDR3 has 12 residues. Germline V CDR1 and CDR2: MDHEN, SYDVKM. The CDR3 DNA reads as TGTGCCAGCAGGGACAGTGTGGAAAAACTGTTTTTT. Translated: CASRDSVEKLFF.

The chain combines TRBV7-9 with TRBJ2-7; D unresolved. V gave up 3 bases and J gave up 5 bases, with 5 bases separating them. Germline V gives CDR1 SEHNR, CDR2 FQNEAQ (reference sequence). There are 11 residues in the CDR3. The CDR3 reads CASSFLDEQYF. The CDR3 region has the DNA TGTGCCAGCAGCTTCCTCGACGAGCAGTACTTC.

The chain joins TRBV6-6 to TRBJ1-4, with D possibly being TRBD1 (6 bases). CDR3 length: 14 amino acids. Per germline, CDR1 MNHNY and CDR2 SVGAGI (reference sequence). V was cut by 5 bases and J by 4 bases, with 11 bases left in between. CDR3 sequence: CASSNREGNEKLFF. As DNA, the CDR3 is TGTGCCAGCAGTAACAGGGAGGGTAATGAAAAACTGTTTTTT.

J is TRBJ2-2 and V is TRBV5-6; 9 positions match TRBD1. Germline CDR1 is SGHDT and CDR2 is YYEEEE. This CDR3 is built from 17 residues. V was pared by 4 bases and J by 0 bases, with 7 bases of the junction left unmatched. The CDR3 loop is CASSRIRQGANTGELFF. CDR3 in DNA: TGTGCCAGCAGCCGAATTAGACAGGGGGCGAACACCGGGGAGCTGTTTTTT.

The gene calls are TRBV5-1 and TRBJ1-2; no definite D call. The CDR3 runs to 14 residues. CDR1 is SGHRS, CDR2 YFSETQ, per germline. Between the trimmed V and J ends, which lost 3 bases and 0 bases, there was a span of 9 bases. CDR3 coding DNA: TGCGCCAGCAGCTCTCCGGGAACTAACTATGGCTACACCTTC. Its protein product is CASSSPGTNYGYTF.

The chain couples TRBV13 to TRBJ1-1, with D possibly being TRBD1 (6 bases). V was clipped by 5 bases and J by 0 bases, with 19 bases between them. The CDR3 is made up of 17 amino acids. Germline V gene data show CDR1 as PRHDT and CDR2 as FYEKMQ (reference sequence). CDR3 protein: CASSTTGLTGLNTEAFF. CDR3 DNA sequence: TGTGCCAGCAGCACAACTGGACTGACAGGCCTGAACACTGAAGCTTTCTTT. Based on the CDR3 plus reference TRBV13 and TRBJ1-1, the full variable domain is AAGVIQSPRHLIKEKRETATLKCYPIPRHDTVYWYQQGPGQDPQFLISFYEKMQSDKGSIPDRFSAQQFSDYHSELNMSSLELGDSALYFCASSTTGLTGLNTEAFFGQGTRLTVV.

V is TRBV30 and J is TRBJ2-1, with 7 positions matching TRBD2. Trimming cost V 1 base and J 7 bases; bases outside gene matches: 10. The CDR3 runs to 15 residues. Germline CDR1 and CDR2: GTSNPN and SVGIG (reference sequence). CDR3 coding DNA: TGTGCCTGGAGTGGGACTAGAGGGAACAAGAATGAGCAGTTCTTC. This sequence encodes CAWSGTRGNKNEQFF.

The chain couples TRBV7-6 to TRBJ2-3, with TRBD2 identical over 7 bases. This CDR3 is built from 15 residues. V was pared by 1 base and J by 6 bases, with 7 bases of the junction left unmatched. In germline, CDR1 is SGHVS, CDR2 FNYEAQ. Written as DNA, the CDR3 is TGTGCCAGCAGCTTAGGAGCGGGGTCCGGGGATACGCAGTATTTT. The encoded protein is CASSLGAGSGDTQYF.

The rearrangement uses TRBV7-6 and TRBJ1-1; possibly TRBD1 for D (6 bases). From germline, CDR1 is SGHVS and CDR2 FNYEAQ. The CDR3 sequence is 13 residues long. The V end was cut by 5 bases, the J end by 3 bases, with 10 bases between. As DNA, the CDR3 is TGTGCCAGCAGCCCCAGGGGTGACACTGAAGCTTTCTTT. Translated, it gives CASSPRGDTEAFF.

J is TRBJ1-6 and V is TRBV6-1, with TRBD1 matching over 8 bases. This CDR3 is 14 amino acids long. CDR1 is MNHNS and CDR2 is SASEGT in the germline V gene. J was trimmed by 5 bases and V by 8 bases; bases with no gene match: 5. The CDR3 region is CASDRGMDNSPLHF. CDR3 bases: TGTGCCAGCGACAGGGGTATGGATAATTCACCCCTCCACTTT.

V usage is TRBV19 and J usage is TRBJ1-5; 9 bases map to TRBD1. Germline lookup yields CDR1 LNHDA and CDR2 SQIVND (reference sequence). V was clipped by 3 bases and J by 10 bases; unmatched bases: 7. The CDR3 sequence is 14 residues long. The CDR3 spells CASSMDRGKGPQHF. The CDR3, as DNA: TGTGCCAGTAGTATGGACAGGGGCAAGGGCCCCCAGCATTTT.

This chain joins TRBV6-5 and TRBJ1-2; D is possibly TRBD1 (6 bases). The CDR3 loop spans 13 amino acids. CDR1 is MNHEY, CDR2 SVGAGI, per germline. V was clipped by 5 bases and J by 7 bases, with 14 bases between them. The CDR3 sequence is CASSGGAYSGYTF. Here the CDR3 DNA reads TGTGCCAGCAGTGGGGGGGCCTATTCTGGCTACACCTTC.

The gene calls are TRBV30 and TRBJ1-5; D perhaps matches TRBD1 (5 bases). The V gene's germline CDR1 is GTSNPN and CDR2 SVGIG (reference sequence). CDR3 length: 16 amino acids. Trimming took 0 bases from V and 4 from J, leaving 16 bases between them. Here the CDR3 reads CAWSVYRGGDNQPQHF. The CDR3, as DNA: TGTGCCTGGAGTGTATATCGGGGAGGGGATAATCAGCCCCAGCATTTT.

The rearrangement joins TRBV7-2 to TRBJ2-7; TRBD1 matches at 8 bases. This CDR3 is built from 15 residues. CDR1 is SGHTA and CDR2 is FQGNSA in the germline V gene. Trimming removed 2 bases from V and 4 bases from J; junction bases left unmatched: 7. The CDR3 loop reads CASSLLGGQGYEQYF. The CDR3 DNA is TGTGCCAGCAGCTTATTGGGCGGACAGGGATACGAGCAGTACTTC.

The chain uses TRBV5-1 and TRBJ1-5; D possibly corresponds to TRBD1 (5 bases). The CDR3 sequence is 14 residues long. Trimming left V 1 base short and J 5 bases short, with 10 bases between. Per germline, CDR1 SGHRS and CDR2 YFSETQ. The CDR3 DNA reads as TGCGCCAGCAGCTTGTGGGGGGGAGATCAGCCCCAGCATTTT. Protein product: CASSLWGGDQPQHF.

The rearrangement uses TRBV4-1 and TRBJ2-5; the D gene is possibly TRBD2 (6 bases). The V gene's germline CDR1 is MGHRA and CDR2 YSYEKL. Trimming took off 4 bases at V and 2 bases at J, with 17 bases between the two ends. The length of the CDR3 is 16 residues. CDR3 residues: CASSPGGSPGQETQYF. The CDR3 nucleotides read TGCGCCAGCAGCCCCGGGGGATCCCCAGGGCAAGAGACCCAGTACTTC.

The J gene is TRBJ2-7, the V gene TRBV6-5, with TRBD2 matching 11 bases. The junction had 5 bases not matched to a gene; V was cut back by 5 bases and J by 5 bases. The CDR3 sequence is 14 residues long. The germline V gene encodes CDR1 MNHEY and CDR2 SVGAGI. The CDR3 region has the DNA TGTGCCAGCAGTCTACTAGCGGGAGACAACGAGCAGTACTTC. Translating it yields CASSLLAGDNEQYF.